This entry describes one T cell receptor beta chain. Its antigen remains unidentified. 13 Jbeta primers and 60 Vbeta primers were used for the PCR. TCRdb's copy holds only in-frame clones and misses some; the assay was immunoSEQ multiplex PCR. The sample has 150,000 to 200,000 clones, around 68% seen once. Germline lookup yields CDR1 MDHEN and CDR2 SYDVKM. The CDR3 loop spans 14 amino acids. V lost 7 bases to trimming and J lost 1 base; unmatched junction nucleotides: 4. The sample belongs to a study of cytomegalovirus exposure and HLA in healthy donors. General study results and limits: Near-uniform donor sequencing depth was presumed by presence/absence analyses. It has been reported that TCR beta sequences accurately predicted the HLA-A and HLA-B alleles of most subjects. No immune exposure information besides CMV serostatus was available.

V gene TRBV28 combines with J gene TRBJ1-1; 9 bases match TRBD1. Source material: PBMCs. The source is a middle-aged man in good health and CMV-seronegative. CDR3 sequence (DNA): TGTGCCAGCACTAACAGGGGGCCGAACACTGAAGCTTTCTTT. Translation gives CASTNRGPNTEAFF.